These 30 T cell receptor beta chains share one sample of origin, sequenced in a study of T cells after somatic rescue of genetic block. TCRdb keeps only in-frame clones here, not all; method: immunoSEQ multiplex PCR. The sample consists of 15,000 or so clones, approximately 76% of them appearing once. Material for sequencing was peripheral blood mononuclear cells (PBMCs). The source of these receptors is a boy aged 10-17 years.

This clone rates as medium-sized. V and J are TRBV28 and TRBJ1-1; D might be TRBD1 (5 bases). The CDR3 spans 16 residues. The germline V gene has CDR1 MDHEN and CDR2 SYDVKM. The V and J ends lost 2 bases and 1 base respectively, with 14 bases between them. The CDR3 reads CASSLIWRGRNTEAFF. CDR3 sequence (DNA): TGTGCCAGCAGTTTAATATGGAGGGGAAGGAACACTGAAGCTTTCTTT.

The chain couples TRBV4-2 to TRBJ2-5; D gene ambiguous. Germline CDR1 LGHNA, CDR2 YNFKEQ. V was cut by 0 bases and J by 3 bases, with 11 bases left in between. The CDR3 spans 15 residues. The CDR3 is CASSQERTEEETQYF. Here the CDR3 DNA reads TGTGCCAGCAGCCAAGAAAGAACAGAAGAAGAGACCCAGTACTTC.

This clone has just a few counts. The rearrangement joins TRBV27 to TRBJ1-2; D call uncertain. CDR3 length: 14 residues. In germline, CDR1 is MNHEY, CDR2 SMNVEV (reference sequence). V was trimmed by 3 bases and J by 3 bases, leaving 11 bases between them. The CDR3 nucleotides are TGTGCCAGCAGTTTTAACCGGGGTGACTATGGCTACACCTTC. This sequence encodes CASSFNRGDYGYTF.

The chain has TRBV6-5 and TRBJ1-2; D is undetermined. The CDR3 contains 14 residues. CDR1 and CDR2 (germline): MNHEY, SVGAGI. V shed 2 bases and J shed 3 bases, with 10 bases lying between them. The CDR3 loop reads CASSYRRRDYGYTF. The CDR3 DNA sequence: TGTGCCAGCAGTTACAGGAGGCGGGACTATGGCTACACCTTC.

The V gene is TRBV7-9, the J gene TRBJ2-7; D is undetermined. The V and J ends lost 1 base and 4 bases respectively, with 8 bases between them. This CDR3 spans 13 amino acids. The germline V gene has CDR1 SEHNR and CDR2 FQNEAQ (reference sequence). DNA for the CDR3: TGTGCCAGCAGCTTAGGACCCGGTTACGAGCAGTACTTC. Protein: CASSLGPGYEQYF.

The V call is TRBV10-3, the J call TRBJ2-1; 8 bases map to TRBD2. The CDR3 runs 16 residues. Germline-derived CDR1 and CDR2 are ENHRY and SYGVKD. With V trimmed by 0 bases and J by 3 bases, 4 bases remained unmatched. CDR3 nucleotides: TGTGCCATCAGTGAGTCTTTCGGGAGGGACTACAATGAGCAGTTCTTC. It translates to CAISESFGRDYNEQFF.

This chain links TRBV6-4 with TRBJ2-5, with 8 bases aligning to TRBD1. Germline trimming cut 0 bases from V and 3 bases from J; bases unmatched to any gene: 15. This CDR3 is 19 amino acids long. The V gene's germline CDR1 is MRHNA and CDR2 SNTAGT. CDR3 coding DNA: TGTGCCAGCAGTGACTCGGTTCTTCCCGGGACAGGCAAAAAAGAGACCCAGTACTTC. This translates into CASSDSVLPGTGKKETQYF.

The V and J genes are TRBV18 and TRBJ2-5, with D possibly being TRBD1 (6 bases). Looked up from germline, CDR1 is KGHSH and CDR2 is LQKENI. This CDR3 is built from 14 residues. Trimming removed 1 base from V and 1 base from J, with 7 bases in between. This chain's CDR3 is CASSPRRGQETQYF. The CDR3 nucleotides are TGTGCCAGCTCACCACGCAGGGGCCAAGAGACCCAGTACTTC. Together with reference TRBV18 and TRBJ2-5, the CDR3 gives the full variable domain: NAGVMQNPRHLVRRRGQEARLRCSPMKGHSHVYWYRQLPEEGLKFMVYLQKENIIDESGMPKERFSAEFPKEGPSILRIQQVVRGDSAAYFCASSPRRGQETQYFGPGTRLLVL.

This clone was detected only a few times. The chain has TRBV7-3 and TRBJ2-3; maybe TRBD2 (7 bases). Germline lookup yields CDR1 SGHTA and CDR2 FQGTGA. V lost 2 bases, J lost 7 bases, and 13 bases lay in between. The CDR3 loop spans 14 amino acids. Here the CDR3 DNA reads TGTGCCAGCAGCTTAGGCGGGGGACAAAATACGCAGTATTTT. Translating it yields CASSLGGGQNTQYF.

This clone was seen once. The CDR3 bases are TGTGCCAGCAGCGTAAGGGGACTAGGGGTATACAATGAGCAGTTCTTC. Its protein product is CASSVRGLGVYNEQFF. The rearrangement links TRBV7-9 to TRBJ2-1, with 8 positions matching TRBD2. Trimming cost V 5 bases and J 4 bases; bases outside gene matches: 10. The CDR3 is made up of 16 amino acids. Germline CDR1 and CDR2: SEHNR and FQNEAQ (reference sequence).

The chain recombines TRBV27 with TRBJ2-3, with 9 bases matching TRBD2. CDR3 length: 17 residues. V shed 3 bases and J 5 bases; nucleotides not matched to a gene: 12. Germline V gene lookup returns CDR1 MNHEY and CDR2 SMNVEV (reference sequence). In DNA form, the CDR3 reads TGTGCCAGCAGTTTCTGGGGTGGAGCGGGGGGCCGAGATACGCAGTATTTT. Translation: CASSFWGGAGGRDTQYF.

The chain uses TRBV14 and TRBJ2-2; D possibly corresponds to TRBD2 (5 bases). Trimming pared 8 bases from V and 4 bases from J, leaving 14 bases between. The germline V gene encodes CDR1 SGHDN and CDR2 FVKESK. The CDR3 runs 14 residues. CDR3 protein: CASSRTLRTGELFF. In nucleotides, the CDR3 is TGTGCCAGCTCCCGGACTCTACGCACCGGGGAGCTGTTTTTT.

The chain couples TRBV9 to TRBJ2-3, with no clear D. The CDR3 runs 15 residues. Germline-derived CDR1 and CDR2 are SGDLS and YYNGEE. V was pared by 4 bases and J by 0 bases, with 12 bases between. CDR3 region: CASSNRVTSTDTQYF. In nucleotides, the CDR3 is TGTGCCAGCAGCAACCGGGTCACTAGCACAGATACGCAGTATTTT. The entire variable domain, with the rest obtained from reference TRBV9 and TRBJ2-3, is as follows: DSGVTQTPKHLITATGQRVTLRCSPRSGDLSVYWYQQSLDQGLQFLIQYYNGEERAKGNILERFSAQQFPDLHSELNLSSLELGDSALYFCASSNRVTSTDTQYFGPGTRLTVL.

This clone is termed medium-sized. The chain is built from TRBV9 and TRBJ1-2; D gene uncertain. The CDR3 is made up of 13 amino acids. Germline CDR1 SGDLS, CDR2 YYNGEE. V was pared by 0 bases and J by 5 bases, with 8 bases between. Here the CDR3 reads CASSVANWYGYTF. The CDR3 DNA follows: TGTGCCAGCAGCGTAGCGAACTGGTATGGCTACACCTTC.

The chain links TRBV5-8 to TRBJ2-3; TRBD2 might be the D (6 bases). V lost 4 bases to trimming and J lost 0 bases, with 12 bases between them. The CDR3 extends over 15 amino acids. Germline CDR1 and CDR2: SGHTS and YDEGEE. DNA for the CDR3: TGTGCCAGCAGCGGATGGCGGGGTAGCACAGATACGCAGTATTTT. It translates to CASSGWRGSTDTQYF.

This clone was counted only a few times. V gene TRBV5-1 combines with J gene TRBJ1-1; D gene ambiguous. The CDR3 extends over 12 amino acids. The V gene's germline CDR1 is SGHRS and CDR2 YFSETQ. V was clipped by 2 bases and J by 4 bases, with 6 bases between them. CDR3 DNA: TGCGCCAGCAGCTTAAGCGGCACTGAAGCTTTCTTT. Translated: CASSLSGTEAFF.

The CDR3 region has the DNA TGTGCCAGCAGCTTGGTTTTGAGCTCCTACAATGAGCAGTTCTTC. It yields the protein CASSLVLSSYNEQFF. This chain uses TRBV5-4 with TRBJ2-1; D uncertain. The CDR3 has 15 amino acids. Germline loops: CDR1 SGHNT, CDR2 YYREEE (reference sequence). Trimming shortened V by 0 bases and J by 0 bases, and 7 bases separated the two germline ends.

The chain employs TRBV6-6 and TRBJ1-1, with TRBD1 identical over 8 bases. Germline V lookup: CDR1 MNHNY, CDR2 SVGAGI (reference sequence). The ends lost 0 bases at V and 7 bases at J; junction bases unmatched: 10. CDR3 length: 16 residues. The CDR3 spells CASSYSKSAGGDEAFF. The CDR3 DNA sequence: TGTGCCAGCAGTTACTCGAAGTCGGCAGGGGGCGATGAAGCTTTCTTT.

The count of this clone is one. The chain is built from TRBV29-1 and TRBJ2-2; D may be TRBD1 (5 bases). Trimming cost V 4 bases and J 3 bases, with 9 bases left between them. CDR3 length equals 13 residues. The germline V gene has CDR1 SQVTM and CDR2 ANQGSEA. CDR3 DNA: TGCAGCGTTGCCCAGGGATACACCGGGGAGCTGTTTTTT. Residues: CSVAQGYTGELFF.

This clone was seen a few times. In DNA, the CDR3 is TGTGCCATCAGTGATACTAGCTCCTACGAGCAGTACTTC. Translated: CAISDTSSYEQYF. The chain has TRBV10-3 and TRBJ2-7; D is possibly TRBD2 (5 bases). Trimming shortened V by 3 bases and J by 0 bases, and 6 bases separated the two germline ends. Germline V CDR1 and CDR2: ENHRY, SYGVKD. The CDR3 has 13 amino acids.

The CDR3 reads CASSFRDFSGANVLTF. DNA for the CDR3: TGTGCCAGCAGTTTTCGGGATTTCTCTGGGGCCAACGTCCTGACTTTC. The chain employs TRBV27 and TRBJ2-6; D is possibly TRBD2 (5 bases). The CDR3 loop spans 16 amino acids. Trimming took 3 bases from V and 0 from J, leaving 9 bases between them. Germline V gene data show CDR1 as MNHEY and CDR2 as SMNVEV (reference sequence).

The CDR3 reads CASRDGSYEQYF. In nucleotides, the CDR3 is TGTGCCAGCAGGGACGGGTCCTACGAGCAGTACTTC. V is TRBV2 and J is TRBJ2-5; D remains unclear. The J call may be incorrect, as the DNA end agrees better with TRBJ2-7. The CDR3 runs 12 residues. The V gene's germline CDR1 is SNHLY and CDR2 FYNNEI.

The chain uses TRBV4-2 and TRBJ2-3; TRBD2 matches 12 bases. With V trimmed by 1 base and J by 1 base, 0 bases remained unmatched. The germline V gene has CDR1 LGHNA and CDR2 YNFKEQ. The length of the CDR3 is 16 residues. The DNA of the CDR3 is TGTGCCAGCAGCCAAGGGACTAGCGGGGGCACAGATACGCAGTATTTT. It translates to CASSQGTSGGTDTQYF.

The chain couples TRBV7-9 to TRBJ2-3; 7 bases match TRBD1. Trimming took 2 bases from V and 1 from J; bases not matched to a gene: 6. The length of the CDR3 is 16 residues. Germline V gives CDR1 SEHNR, CDR2 FQNEAQ (reference sequence). Here the CDR3 reads CASSLTRQGRTDTQYF. The CDR3 coding sequence is TGTGCCAGCAGCTTAACCCGACAGGGTCGCACAGATACGCAGTATTTT.

This chain connects TRBV6-6 to TRBJ2-1; the match to TRBD2 covers 9 bases. CDR1 and CDR2 (germline): MNHNY, SVGAGI (reference sequence). This CDR3 is built from 15 residues. V shed 9 bases, J shed 4 bases, and the junction held 10 bases outside the gene matches. The CDR3 spells CASQTGTSWYNEQFF. CDR3 DNA sequence: TGTGCCAGTCAGACCGGGACTAGCTGGTACAATGAGCAGTTCTTC.

This clone appeared once. CDR3 loop: CAISESKRPTDTQYF. In DNA form, the CDR3 reads TGTGCCATCAGTGAGTCGAAAAGGCCCACAGATACGCAGTATTTT. The chain couples TRBV10-3 to TRBJ2-3, with D unresolved. CDR1 and CDR2 from the germline V gene are ENHRY and SYGVKD. V was cut by 0 bases and J by 2 bases, with 9 bases left in between. This CDR3 region has 15 residues.

The count of this clone is one. V usage is TRBV5-6 and J usage is TRBJ2-1; 11 bases agree with TRBD2. CDR1 is SGHDT, CDR2 YYEEEE, per germline. The CDR3 runs 15 residues. V trimming: 0 bases; J trimming: 7 bases; junction bases outside the gene matches: 3. The CDR3 spells CASSLELAGVNEQFF. The CDR3 DNA reads as TGTGCCAGCAGCTTGGAACTAGCGGGAGTGAATGAGCAGTTCTTC.

The DNA for the CDR3 is TGTGCCAGCAGCTTAGACAGGGGGTCGAGTACAGATACGCAGTATTTT. This encodes CASSLDRGSSTDTQYF. The chain combines TRBV4-2 with TRBJ2-3; the match to TRBD1 covers 9 bases. Germline CDR1 is LGHNA and CDR2 is YNFKEQ. The trim removed 5 bases at V and 3 bases at J, leaving 9 bases unmatched. The CDR3 length is 16 residues.

The chain combines TRBV28 with TRBJ2-7; 7 bases align to TRBD1. The CDR3 runs 16 residues. The V gene's germline CDR1 is MDHEN and CDR2 SYDVKM. V was pared by 3 bases and J by 2 bases, with 10 bases of the junction left unmatched. CDR3 protein: CASSFGSQGPTYEQYF. CDR3 bases: TGTGCCAGCAGTTTTGGGTCACAGGGGCCCACCTACGAGCAGTACTTC.

The V call is TRBV18, the J call TRBJ1-2; D perhaps matches TRBD1 (6 bases). Looked up from germline, CDR1 is KGHSH and CDR2 is LQKENI. The length of the CDR3 is 16 residues. V was pared by 2 bases and J by 2 bases, with 15 bases between. The CDR3 sequence: CASSPKGAGENYGYTF. Written as DNA, the CDR3 is TGTGCCAGCTCACCAAAAGGAGCAGGGGAGAACTATGGCTACACCTTC.